Each of the 16 T cell receptor beta chains below was sequenced from the same sample in a study of blood T cell repertoires in COVID-19. Repertoires were generated with immunoSEQ multiplex PCR, while TCRdb's copy carries only in-frame clones and drops some. Among fewer than 70,000 clones listed, under 80% were seen once. Sequences were obtained from peripheral blood. These TCRs come from a human donor in a cohort sampled during active COVID-19.

The V gene is TRBV28, the J gene TRBJ1-2; D is unclear. The CDR3 is 11 residues long. CDR1 is MDHEN, CDR2 SYDVKM, per germline. Trimming cost V 7 bases and J 3 bases, with 6 bases left between them. DNA of the CDR3: TGTGCCAGCATCACAGACTATGGCTACACCTTC. It encodes CASITDYGYTF.

This chain links TRBV19 with TRBJ1-6; 9 bases fit TRBD1. V was clipped by 5 bases and J by 6 bases; unmatched bases: 8. The CDR3 length is 16 residues. Germline V gene lookup returns CDR1 LNHDA and CDR2 SQIVND (reference sequence). The CDR3 bases are TGTGCCAGTAGTTCCATGGACAGGGGTACTAATTCACCCCTCCACTTT. It encodes CASSSMDRGTNSPLHF.

This clone occurred a few times. The CDR3 nucleotides are TGTGCCAGCAGTTTGAACAGTCAGCCCCAGCATTTT. Translation gives CASSLNSQPQHF. The chain combines TRBV12-3 or TRBV12-4 with TRBJ1-5; D call uncertain. The V end was cut by 3 bases, the J end by 6 bases, with 6 bases between. The CDR3 covers 12 residues.

The chain is built from TRBV6-2 or TRBV6-3 and TRBJ2-7, with D perhaps matching TRBD1 (6 bases). Trimming removed 0 bases from V and 3 bases from J, with 6 bases in between. The CDR3 extends over 13 amino acids. Germline V lookup: CDR1 MNHEY, CDR2 SVGEGT. This CDR3 is CASSYSRGYEQYF. The CDR3, as DNA: TGTGCCAGCAGTTACTCCAGGGGCTACGAGCAGTACTTC.

The CDR3 DNA reads TGTGCCAGCAGCTTCGGCAGGGGGAATTTAGGCTACACCTTC. It specifies CASSFGRGNLGYTF. The chain uses TRBV5-5 and TRBJ1-2, with 7 positions matching TRBD1. J gave up 8 bases and V 2 bases, and 9 bases lay outside the gene matches. The CDR3 length is 14 residues. Germline CDR1 SGHKS, CDR2 YYEKEE (reference sequence).

The chain joins TRBV18 to TRBJ2-7; the D gene is possibly TRBD2 (7 bases). CDR3 size: 17 residues. Germline values: CDR1 KGHSH, CDR2 LQKENI. The V gene lost 3 bases and the J gene lost 3 bases, with 21 bases spanning the gap. CDR3 region: CASSPSTGTGGRYEQYF. The CDR3 DNA reads as TGTGCCAGCTCACCCTCCACAGGGACGGGAGGACGCTACGAGCAGTACTTC. Full variable domain (remainder filled in from reference TRBV18 and TRBJ2-7): NAGVMQNPRHLVRRRGQEARLRCSPMKGHSHVYWYRQLPEEGLKFMVYLQKENIIDESGMPKERFSAEFPKEGPSILRIQQVVRGDSAAYFCASSPSTGTGGRYEQYFGPGTRLTVT.

The chain has TRBV6-4 and TRBJ1-2; TRBD1 aligns across 9 bases. Trimming removed 6 bases from V and 4 bases from J; junction bases left unmatched: 12. The V gene's germline CDR1 is MRHNA and CDR2 SNTAGT. This CDR3 spans 16 amino acids. CDR3 protein: CASRQTGGAGPYGYTF. The CDR3 DNA reads as TGTGCCAGCAGGCAAACAGGGGGCGCAGGGCCCTATGGCTACACCTTC.

This chain connects TRBV28 to TRBJ1-5, with D hard to call. Germline CDR1 MDHEN, CDR2 SYDVKM. With 2 bases removed from V and 5 bases from J, the gap between germline ends came to 10 bases. The CDR3 extends over 14 amino acids. The CDR3 nucleotides are TGTGCCAGCAGTTTAGGGCAGTTTTATCAGCCCCAGCATTTT. It encodes CASSLGQFYQPQHF.

The CDR3 region is CAWSVNEQYF. In nucleotides, the CDR3 is TGTGCCTGGAGTGTTAACGAGCAGTACTTC. The chain joins TRBV30 to TRBJ2-7; no clear D. CDR1 is GTSNPN, CDR2 SVGIG, per germline (reference sequence). The germline V and J ends were trimmed by 0 bases and 5 bases, with 2 bases remaining between them. The CDR3 spans 10 residues.

The rearrangement joins TRBV28 to TRBJ1-2; 9 bases align to TRBD1. The CDR3 has 16 amino acids. With 3 bases clipped from V and 8 bases from J, the junction kept 13 bases outside the gene matches. CDR1 is MDHEN and CDR2 is SYDVKM in the germline V gene. The CDR3 nucleotides are TGTGCCAGCAGTTTGGCCGCCACAGGGGGCACGATCGGCTACACCTTC. Translation: CASSLAATGGTIGYTF.

The V gene is TRBV30, the J gene TRBJ2-1; D might be TRBD2 (5 bases). This CDR3 has 16 residues. Germline V CDR1 and CDR2: GTSNPN, SVGIG (reference sequence). The V end was cut by 2 bases, the J end by 1 base, with 15 bases between. CDR3 coding DNA: TGTGCCTGGAGTCTGCTCGGGGTTGGGTCCTACAATGAGCAGTTCTTC. Amino acids: CAWSLLGVGSYNEQFF.

The chain uses TRBV15 and TRBJ2-5, with 12 positions matching TRBD2. Germline V lookup: CDR1 LNHNV, CDR2 YYDKDF (reference sequence). The CDR3 is 15 amino acids. With 0 bases clipped from V and 12 bases from J, the junction kept 8 bases outside the gene matches. The CDR3 loop is CATSRDLGLAGSKYF. The CDR3 nucleotides are TGTGCCACCAGCAGAGACCTCGGACTAGCGGGGTCGAAGTACTTC. Together with reference TRBV15 and TRBJ2-5, the CDR3 gives the full variable domain: DAMVIQNPRYQVTQFGKPVTLSCSQTLNHNVMYWYQQKSSQAPKLLFHYYDKDFNNEADTPDNFQSRRPNTSFCFLDIRSPGLGDTAMYLCATSRDLGLAGSKYFGPGTRLLVL.

V is TRBV5-1 and J is TRBJ2-1; perhaps TRBD2 as D (6 bases). Between the trimmed V and J ends, which lost 7 bases and 3 bases, there was a span of 14 bases. Germline assignment: CDR1 SGHRS and CDR2 YFSETQ. The CDR3 contains 14 residues. Here the CDR3 DNA reads TGCGCCAGCGGATTAGCGGCATACTACAATGAGCAGTTCTTC. Protein product: CASGLAAYYNEQFF.

The chain links TRBV5-1 to TRBJ2-7; 9 nucleotides match TRBD2. Germline trimming cut 0 bases from V and 3 bases from J; bases unmatched to any gene: 4. Germline V CDR1 and CDR2: SGHRS, YFSETQ. This CDR3 region has 15 residues. The CDR3 protein is CASSLDTAGGYEQYF. In nucleotides, the CDR3 is TGCGCCAGCAGCTTGGATACAGCGGGAGGCTACGAGCAGTACTTC.

The gene calls are TRBV6-5 and TRBJ2-1; D is perhaps TRBD2 (5 bases). The V gene's germline CDR1 is MNHEY and CDR2 SVGAGI. V lost 4 bases to trimming and J lost 5 bases, with 18 bases between them. The CDR3 has 16 residues. CDR3 DNA sequence: TGTGCCAGCAGTTCCTTAAAGCGGCCTCTCCACAATGAGCAGTTCTTC. Protein: CASSSLKRPLHNEQFF.

V gene TRBV28 combines with J gene TRBJ2-7; D remains unclear. The V end lost 5 bases, the J end lost 3 bases, and 11 bases lay between the germline ends. The CDR3 is 13 residues long. Germline V gene data show CDR1 as MDHEN and CDR2 as SYDVKM. This chain's CDR3 is CASSEEFLYEQYF. CDR3 in DNA: TGTGCCAGCAGTGAGGAGTTCCTCTACGAGCAGTACTTC.